These T cell receptor beta chains were read from a single sample in a study of T cell responses to AZD1222 COVID-19 vaccine. Assay used: immunoSEQ multiplex PCR; TCRdb lists only in-frame clones, some missing. The sample contains around 120,000 clones, 85% to 95% of which appear only once. Material: peripheral blood, obtained on day 0 of AZD1222 vaccination. The receptors derive from an adult in good health. CDR3s include the opening cysteine and the closing phenylalanine or tryptophan. A D gene is named only where the DNA matches it firmly. Only part of the rows carry a size: once, few, many, or a class if the clone is expanded.

abundance: NA
d_gene: TRBD1
v_gene: TRBV19
j_gene: TRBJ2-4
CDR3aa: CASSTTSDRGNIQYF
CDR3nt: TGTGCCAGTAGTACAACCTCGGACAGGGGTAACATTCAGTACTTC

abundance: NA
d_gene: NA
v_gene: TRBV18
j_gene: TRBJ2-7
CDR3aa: CASSQVAVSGLFNEQYF
CDR3nt: TGTGCCAGCTCACAAGTAGCAGTATCGGGGCTTTTTAACGAGCAGTACTTC

abundance: NA
d_gene: TRBD2
v_gene: TRBV5-4
j_gene: TRBJ2-1
CDR3aa: CASSPPFRGRTVNNEQFF
CDR3nt: TGTGCCAGCAGCCCCCCCTTTCGCGGGAGGACCGTGAACAATGAGCAGTTCTTC

abundance: NA
d_gene: TRBD2
v_gene: TRBV5-1
j_gene: TRBJ2-7
CDR3aa: CASSALTSGRYEQYF
CDR3nt: TGCGCCAGCAGCGCCTTGACTAGCGGGAGGTACGAGCAGTACTTC

abundance: once
d_gene: NA
v_gene: TRBV19
j_gene: TRBJ2-7
CDR3aa: CASSIRAGNTYEQYF
CDR3nt: TGTGCCAGTAGTATTCGGGCAGGGAATACCTACGAGCAGTACTTC

abundance: NA
d_gene: NA
v_gene: TRBV28
j_gene: TRBJ1-2
CDR3aa: CASSPPPVQGGYTF
CDR3nt: TGTGCCAGCAGTCCCCCCCCCGTACAGGGTGGCTACACCTTC

abundance: NA
d_gene: NA
v_gene: TRBV19
j_gene: TRBJ2-1
CDR3aa: CASREGYEQFF
CDR3nt: TGTGCCAGTAGAGAGGGATATGAGCAGTTCTTC

abundance: NA
d_gene: TRBD1
v_gene: TRBV27
j_gene: TRBJ1-6
CDR3aa: CASSFSSDRAGAPLHF
CDR3nt: TGTGCCAGCAGTTTCTCCTCAGACAGGGCTGGGGCACCCCTCCACTTT

abundance: NA
d_gene: NA
v_gene: TRBV3-1/TRBV3-2
j_gene: TRBJ2-6
CDR3aa: CASSQEIGLGAPGANVLTF
CDR3nt: TGTGCCAGCAGCCAAGAGATTGGCTTAGGGGCTCCTGGGGCCAACGTCCTGACTTTC

abundance: NA
d_gene: TRBD1
v_gene: TRBV27
j_gene: TRBJ1-2
CDR3aa: CASSLATGGNYGYTF
CDR3nt: TGTGCCAGCAGTTTGGCGACAGGGGGCAACTATGGCTACACCTTC

abundance: NA
d_gene: NA
v_gene: TRBV10-2
j_gene: TRBJ1-6
CDR3aa: CASSEFQNYNSPLHF
CDR3nt: TGCGCCAGCAGTGAATTCCAGAACTATAATTCACCCCTCCACTTT

abundance: NA
d_gene: NA
v_gene: TRBV10-3
j_gene: TRBJ2-6
CDR3aa: CAICRGAGANVLTF
CDR3nt: TGTGCCATCTGCAGGGGGGCTGGGGCCAACGTCCTGACTTTC

abundance: NA
d_gene: NA
v_gene: TRBV27
j_gene: TRBJ2-2
CDR3aa: CASSFFGGATGELFF
CDR3nt: TGTGCCAGCAGTTTCTTCGGGGGAGCTACCGGGGAGCTGTTTTTT

abundance: NA
d_gene: NA
v_gene: TRBV6-5
j_gene: TRBJ1-2
CDR3aa: CASSYGGSDGYTF
CDR3nt: TGTGCCAGCAGTTATGGGGGCTCGGATGGCTACACCTTC

abundance: once
d_gene: NA
v_gene: TRBV27
j_gene: TRBJ1-5
CDR3aa: CASSLGPYSNQPQHF
CDR3nt: TGTGCCAGCAGTTTGGGTCCCTATAGCAATCAGCCCCAGCATTTT

abundance: NA
d_gene: NA
v_gene: TRBV27
j_gene: TRBJ1-3
CDR3aa: CASGWDSGNTIYF
CDR3nt: TGTGCCAGCGGGTGGGACTCTGGAAACACCATATATTTT

abundance: NA
d_gene: NA
v_gene: TRBV30
j_gene: TRBJ1-4
CDR3aa: CACMDPATNEKLFF
CDR3nt: TGTGCCTGTATGGATCCGGCAACTAATGAAAAACTGTTTTTT

abundance: NA
d_gene: NA
v_gene: TRBV3-1/TRBV3-2
j_gene: TRBJ2-1
CDR3aa: CASSQAAGGTPGEFF
CDR3nt: TGTGCCAGCAGCCAAGCCGCCGGAGGGACTCCTGGGGAGTTCTTC

abundance: NA
d_gene: NA
v_gene: TRBV28
j_gene: TRBJ2-1
CDR3aa: CASSLPVSYNEQFF
CDR3nt: TGTGCCAGCAGTTTACCGGTCTCCTACAATGAGCAGTTCTTC

abundance: NA
d_gene: NA
v_gene: TRBV5-4
j_gene: TRBJ1-4
CDR3aa: CASSYQHEKLFF
CDR3nt: TGTGCCAGCAGCTATCAACACGAAAAACTGTTTTTT

abundance: NA
d_gene: TRBD1
v_gene: TRBV18
j_gene: TRBJ1-1
CDR3aa: CASSPGTAFLEAFF
CDR3nt: TGTGCCAGCTCACCAGGGACAGCGTTCCTTGAAGCTTTCTTT

abundance: NA
d_gene: NA
v_gene: TRBV2
j_gene: TRBJ2-1
CDR3aa: CASSEKMRRGLGTNEQFF
CDR3nt: TGTGCCAGCAGTGAAAAAATGCGGCGGGGATTAGGGACGAATGAGCAGTTCTTC

abundance: NA
d_gene: NA
v_gene: TRBV30
j_gene: TRBJ2-2
CDR3aa: CAWSVPGVYTGELFF
CDR3nt: TGTGCCTGGAGTGTACCGGGAGTGTACACCGGGGAGCTGTTTTTT

abundance: NA
d_gene: NA
v_gene: TRBV4-2
j_gene: TRBJ1-6
CDR3aa: CASSPGQTESPLHF
CDR3nt: TGTGCCAGCAGCCCAGGACAGACTGAGTCACCCCTCCACTTT

abundance: NA
d_gene: NA
v_gene: TRBV6-1
j_gene: TRBJ2-4
CDR3aa: CASSEHRAAKNIQYF
CDR3nt: TGTGCCAGCAGTGAACACAGGGCTGCCAAAAACATTCAGTACTTC

abundance: NA
d_gene: NA
v_gene: TRBV28
j_gene: TRBJ2-1
CDR3aa: CASVPAGLPSTGEQFF
CDR3nt: TGTGCCAGTGTCCCGGCGGGACTTCCCTCTACAGGTGAGCAGTTCTTC

abundance: NA
d_gene: TRBD1
v_gene: TRBV11-1
j_gene: TRBJ2-1
CDR3aa: CASSDRGRNEQFF
CDR3nt: TGTGCCAGCAGTGACAGGGGCAGGAATGAGCAGTTCTTC

abundance: NA
d_gene: TRBD2
v_gene: TRBV28
j_gene: TRBJ2-7
CDR3aa: CAGSSGRSYEQYF
CDR3nt: TGTGCCGGCTCTAGCGGGCGGTCCTACGAGCAGTACTTC

abundance: NA
d_gene: NA
v_gene: TRBV27
j_gene: TRBJ1-5
CDR3aa: CASSPILGGGNQPQHF
CDR3nt: TGTGCCAGCAGTCCGATCTTAGGAGGGGGCAATCAGCCCCAGCATTTT

abundance: NA
d_gene: NA
v_gene: TRBV7-8
j_gene: TRBJ2-1
CDR3aa: CASSYWLSSYNEQFF
CDR3nt: TGTGCCAGCAGCTATTGGTTGAGCTCCTACAATGAGCAGTTCTTC

abundance: NA
d_gene: NA
v_gene: TRBV29-1
j_gene: TRBJ1-2
CDR3aa: CSVAGYYGYTF
CDR3nt: TGCAGCGTTGCCGGATACTATGGCTACACCTTC

abundance: NA
d_gene: NA
v_gene: TRBV27
j_gene: TRBJ1-5
CDR3aa: CASSRQGHLNNYSNQPQHF
CDR3nt: TGTGCCAGCAGTCGCCAGGGACACCTCAATAATTATAGCAATCAGCCCCAGCATTTT

abundance: NA
d_gene: NA
v_gene: TRBV9
j_gene: TRBJ2-3
CDR3aa: CASGGGVADTQYF
CDR3nt: TGTGCCAGCGGGGGAGGAGTAGCAGATACGCAGTATTTT

abundance: NA
d_gene: NA
v_gene: TRBV6-5
j_gene: TRBJ2-1
CDR3aa: CASSYSSQGNEQFF
CDR3nt: TGTGCCAGCAGTTACTCGAGTCAAGGGAATGAGCAGTTCTTC

abundance: once
d_gene: TRBD1
v_gene: TRBV28
j_gene: TRBJ2-5
CDR3aa: CASSPGTGASEETQYF
CDR3nt: TGTGCCAGCAGTCCCGGGACAGGGGCTTCCGAGGAGACCCAGTACTTC

abundance: NA
d_gene: NA
v_gene: TRBV14
j_gene: TRBJ1-6
CDR3aa: CASSQTESSYNSPLHF
CDR3nt: TGTGCCAGCAGCCAAACCGAGAGTTCCTATAATTCACCCCTCCACTTT

abundance: NA
d_gene: TRBD1
v_gene: TRBV11-2
j_gene: TRBJ1-1
CDR3aa: CASSSGTRGVNTEAFF
CDR3nt: TGTGCCAGCAGCTCAGGGACCAGGGGGGTGAACACTGAAGCTTTCTTT

abundance: few
d_gene: TRBD2
v_gene: TRBV19
j_gene: TRBJ2-3
CDR3aa: CASSIPAGLSTDTQYF
CDR3nt: TGTGCCAGTAGTATCCCAGCGGGACTAAGCACAGATACGCAGTATTTT

abundance: NA
d_gene: NA
v_gene: TRBV11-2
j_gene: TRBJ2-6
CDR3aa: CASSPEVGTWTAKGGVLTF
CDR3nt: TGTGCCAGCAGTCCCGAAGTCGGCACCTGGACAGCGAAAGGGGGCGTCCTGACTTTC

abundance: NA
d_gene: NA
v_gene: TRBV28
j_gene: TRBJ2-2
CDR3aa: CASSFGPHNTGELFF
CDR3nt: TGTGCCAGCAGTTTTGGCCCCCATAACACCGGGGAGCTGTTTTTT

abundance: few
d_gene: NA
v_gene: TRBV6-6
j_gene: TRBJ1-3
CDR3aa: CASSPIQGIVSSAGRGNTIYF
CDR3nt: TGTGCCAGCAGCCCAATACAGGGTATCGTTTCGAGCGCAGGGCGGGGGAACACCATATATTTT

abundance: NA
d_gene: NA
v_gene: TRBV11-2
j_gene: TRBJ2-7
CDR3aa: CASRGGTRYEQYF
CDR3nt: TGTGCCAGCAGGGGAGGAACTCGGTACGAGCAGTACTTC

abundance: NA
d_gene: NA
v_gene: TRBV2
j_gene: TRBJ1-4
CDR3aa: CATGGETINEKLFF
CDR3nt: TGTGCCACCGGGGGGGAGACGATTAATGAAAAACTGTTTTTT

abundance: NA
d_gene: NA
v_gene: TRBV6-2/TRBV6-3
j_gene: TRBJ1-2
CDR3aa: CASSYPKTGYGYTF
CDR3nt: TGTGCCAGCAGTTACCCCAAGACAGGTTATGGCTACACCTTC

abundance: NA
d_gene: TRBD1
v_gene: TRBV27
j_gene: TRBJ2-5
CDR3aa: CASRTRDSQQETQYF
CDR3nt: TGTGCCAGCAGGACCAGGGACAGCCAACAAGAGACCCAGTACTTC

abundance: NA
d_gene: NA
v_gene: TRBV4-1
j_gene: TRBJ1-2
CDR3aa: CASSQGGAGSNYGYTF
CDR3nt: TGCGCCAGCAGCCAGGGGGGGGCTGGGAGTAACTATGGCTACACCTTC

abundance: NA
d_gene: TRBD1
v_gene: TRBV5-1
j_gene: TRBJ1-1
CDR3aa: CASSLEQGAGTEAFF
CDR3nt: TGCGCCAGCAGCTTGGAACAGGGGGCGGGCACTGAAGCTTTCTTT

abundance: few
d_gene: NA
v_gene: TRBV28
j_gene: TRBJ2-7
CDR3aa: CASTPPRGAQYF
CDR3nt: TGTGCCAGCACCCCCCCACGGGGGGCGCAGTACTTC

abundance: few
d_gene: NA
v_gene: TRBV7-9
j_gene: TRBJ2-2
CDR3aa: CASSLYSPGTGELFF
CDR3nt: TGTGCCAGCAGCTTATACAGTCCCGGAACCGGGGAGCTGTTTTTT